This T cell receptor beta chain derives from a study of CD8+ T cells in alopecia areata. General study findings and limits: Scalp and blood samples kept many expanded lesional clones throughout tofacitinib. Affected scalp, especially in alopecia totalis/universalis, had a higher clonality than normal scalp did. Tofacitinib significantly reduced both scalp clonality and expanded CD8+ clones among the top 100.

RNA was extracted and reverse transcribed into cDNA as the sequencing template. This table comes from immunoSEQ multiplex PCR, and its TCRdb copy is limited to in-frame clones, with some not included. This sample yields about 97,000 clones, of which just under 60% are seen a single time; about a sixth belongs to the top ten. Specified treatment: oral pan-JAK inhibitor, 5-10 mg twice daily. Investigators sorted PBMCs to obtain both CD4+ and CD8+ T cells. In this sample, this clone turned up a few times. What it binds is not known. Per germline, CDR1 SEHNR and CDR2 FQNEAQ (reference sequence). V shed 5 bases and J shed 6 bases, with 7 bases lying between them. The length of the CDR3 is 11 residues.

This TCR derives from a human donor with alopecia areata. The material sequenced was CD8+ T cells sorted from blood, taken at approximately week 56, from a patient treated with tofacitinib. This sequence joins TRBV7-9 and TRBJ1-2; D is uncertain. CDR3 amino acids: CASSTRDGYTF. CDR3 bases: TGTGCCAGCAGCACGAGGGATGGCTACACCTTC.